This TCR beta chain stems from a study of beta chain features in type 1 diabetes. Study conclusions and caveats: Any PCR bias toward short templates would affect both groups alike. An over-representation of cells with high TCR expression could result from cDNA sequencing.

The CDR3 extends over 14 amino acids. Germline CDR1 and CDR2: SGHDT and YYEEEE. The V gene lost 5 bases and the J gene lost 10 bases, with 18 bases spanning the gap. All of the isolated RNA was reverse transcribed, so expressed TCRB transcripts were sequenced. Sequenced naive, central memory and regulatory T cell samples produced an average of about 3.57 million reads. Sequenced by immunoSEQ multiplex PCR; TCRdb stores in-frame clones only, minus some. The sample shows about 230,000 clones, over 8.5% of them seen only once. A word on this clone: The antigen remains undetermined.

This TCR was sampled from a woman under 30 in good health. J is TRBJ1-4 and V is TRBV5-6, with D tentatively TRBD1 (6 bases). Specimen: naive CD4+ T cells from blood. DNA of the CDR3: TGTGCCAGCAGGGAGAGGGGGATTCGAGGAAAACTGTTTTTT. The encoded protein is CASRERGIRGKLFF.